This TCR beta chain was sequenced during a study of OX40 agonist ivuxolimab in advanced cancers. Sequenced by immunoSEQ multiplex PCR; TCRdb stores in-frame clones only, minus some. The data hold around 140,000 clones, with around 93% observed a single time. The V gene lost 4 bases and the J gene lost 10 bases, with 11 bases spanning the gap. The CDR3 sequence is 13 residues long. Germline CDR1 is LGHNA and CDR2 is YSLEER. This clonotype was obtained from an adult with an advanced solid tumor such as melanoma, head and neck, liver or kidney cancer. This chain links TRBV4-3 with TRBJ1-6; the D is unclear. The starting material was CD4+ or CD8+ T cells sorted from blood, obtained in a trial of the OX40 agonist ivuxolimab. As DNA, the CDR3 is TGCGCCAGCAGCCCCGAGCCGGGGTCACCCCTCCACTTT. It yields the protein CASSPEPGSPLHF.